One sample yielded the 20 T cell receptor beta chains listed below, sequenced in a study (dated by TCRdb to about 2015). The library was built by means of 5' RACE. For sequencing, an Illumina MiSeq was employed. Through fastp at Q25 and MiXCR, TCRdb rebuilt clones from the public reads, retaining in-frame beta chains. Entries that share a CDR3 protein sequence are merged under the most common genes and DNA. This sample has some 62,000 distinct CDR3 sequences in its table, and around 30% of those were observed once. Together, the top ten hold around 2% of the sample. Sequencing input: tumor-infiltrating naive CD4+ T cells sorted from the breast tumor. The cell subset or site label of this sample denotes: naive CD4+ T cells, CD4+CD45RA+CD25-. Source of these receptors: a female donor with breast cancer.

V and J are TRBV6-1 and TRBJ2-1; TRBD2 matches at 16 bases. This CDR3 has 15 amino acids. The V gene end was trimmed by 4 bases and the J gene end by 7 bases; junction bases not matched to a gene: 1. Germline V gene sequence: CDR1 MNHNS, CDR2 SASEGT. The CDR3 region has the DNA TGTGCCAGCAGTGCGGGACTAGCGGGAGGGAATGAGCAGTTCTTC. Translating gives CASSAGLAGGNEQFF.

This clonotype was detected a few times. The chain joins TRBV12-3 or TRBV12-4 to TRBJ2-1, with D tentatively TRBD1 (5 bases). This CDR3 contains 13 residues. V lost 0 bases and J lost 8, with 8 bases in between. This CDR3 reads CASSLAPGYEQFF. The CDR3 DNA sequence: TGTGCCAGCAGTTTAGCGCCAGGGTATGAGCAGTTCTTC.

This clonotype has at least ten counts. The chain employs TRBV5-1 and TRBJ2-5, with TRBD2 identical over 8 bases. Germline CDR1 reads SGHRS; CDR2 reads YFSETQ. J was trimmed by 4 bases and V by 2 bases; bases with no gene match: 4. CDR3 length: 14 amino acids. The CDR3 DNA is TGCGCCAGCAGCTTTACCAGCGGGGGAGAGACCCAGTACTTC. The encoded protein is CASSFTSGGETQYF.

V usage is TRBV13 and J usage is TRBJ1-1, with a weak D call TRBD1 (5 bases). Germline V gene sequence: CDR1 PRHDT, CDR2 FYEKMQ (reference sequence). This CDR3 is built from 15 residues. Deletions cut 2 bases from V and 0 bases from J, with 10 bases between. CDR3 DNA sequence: TGTGCCAGCAGCTTAAGAGGGGCCCTGAACACTGAAGCTTTCTTT. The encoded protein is CASSLRGALNTEAFF.

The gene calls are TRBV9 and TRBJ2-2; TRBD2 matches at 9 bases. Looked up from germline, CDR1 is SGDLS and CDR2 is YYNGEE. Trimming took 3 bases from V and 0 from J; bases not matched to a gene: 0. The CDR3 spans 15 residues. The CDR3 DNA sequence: TGTGCCAGCAGCGGGACTAGCGCGAACACCGGGGAGCTGTTTTTT. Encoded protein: CASSGTSANTGELFF.

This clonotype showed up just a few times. The CDR3 region has the DNA TGTGCCAGCATTGGAGTGGATGGCTACACCTTC. Its protein is CASIGVDGYTF. V and J are TRBV28 and TRBJ1-2, with D uncertain. Germline V lookup: CDR1 MDHEN, CDR2 SYDVKM. V was pared by 7 bases and J by 6 bases, with 9 bases between. The CDR3 sequence is 11 residues long.

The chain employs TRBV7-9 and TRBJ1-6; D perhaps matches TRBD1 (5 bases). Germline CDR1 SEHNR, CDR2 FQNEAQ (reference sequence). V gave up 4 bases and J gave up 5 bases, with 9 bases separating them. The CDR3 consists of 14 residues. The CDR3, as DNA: TGTGCCAGCAGCTATGGGGCGGATAATTCACCCCTCCACTTT. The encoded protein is CASSYGADNSPLHF.

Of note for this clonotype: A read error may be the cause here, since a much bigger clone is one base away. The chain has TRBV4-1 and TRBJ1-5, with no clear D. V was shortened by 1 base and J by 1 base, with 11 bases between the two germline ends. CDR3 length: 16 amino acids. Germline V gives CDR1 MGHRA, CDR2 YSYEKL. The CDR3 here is CASSQATSLSNQPQHF. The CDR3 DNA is TGCGCCAGCAGCCAAGCGACATCCTTAAGCAATCAGCCCCAGCATTTT.

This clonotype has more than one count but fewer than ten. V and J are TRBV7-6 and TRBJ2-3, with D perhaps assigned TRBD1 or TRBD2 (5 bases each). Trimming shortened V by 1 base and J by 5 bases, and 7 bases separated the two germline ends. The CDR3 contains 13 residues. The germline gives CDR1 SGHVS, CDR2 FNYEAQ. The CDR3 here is CASSLGGKDTQYF. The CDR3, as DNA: TGTGCCAGCAGCTTAGGGGGGAAAGATACGCAGTATTTT.

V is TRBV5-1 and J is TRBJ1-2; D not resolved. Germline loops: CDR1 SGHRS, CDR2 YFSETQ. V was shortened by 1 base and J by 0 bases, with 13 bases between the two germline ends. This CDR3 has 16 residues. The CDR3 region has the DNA TGCGCCAGCAGCTTGCGCGCAGATGCAGCTAACTATGGCTACACCTTC. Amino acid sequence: CASSLRADAANYGYTF.

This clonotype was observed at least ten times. The CDR3 bases are TGCGCCAGCAGTGGTGTTGCGGAGACCCAGTACTTC. This sequence encodes CASSGVAETQYF. This rearrangement joins TRBV10-2 to TRBJ2-5; D gene unclear. Trimming removed 4 bases from V and 5 bases from J, with 8 bases in between. The CDR3 is 12 residues long. The germline V gene has CDR1 WSHSY and CDR2 SAAADI.

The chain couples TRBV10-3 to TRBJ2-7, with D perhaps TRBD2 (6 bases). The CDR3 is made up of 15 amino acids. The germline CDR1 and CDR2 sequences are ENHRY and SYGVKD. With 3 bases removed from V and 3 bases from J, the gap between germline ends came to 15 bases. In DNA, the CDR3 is TGTGCCATCAGTGATTCGGGGGACCGCGGCTACGAGCAGTACTTC. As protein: CAISDSGDRGYEQYF.

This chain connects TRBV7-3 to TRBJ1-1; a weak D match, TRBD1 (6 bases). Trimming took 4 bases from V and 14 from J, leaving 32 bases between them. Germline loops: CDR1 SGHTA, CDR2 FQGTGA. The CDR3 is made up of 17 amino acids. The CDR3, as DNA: TGTGCCAGCAGCTCAAAGCGCAGAGGCGGGGGGGGCAATGAGCAGTTCTTT. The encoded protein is CASSSKRRGGGGNEQFF.

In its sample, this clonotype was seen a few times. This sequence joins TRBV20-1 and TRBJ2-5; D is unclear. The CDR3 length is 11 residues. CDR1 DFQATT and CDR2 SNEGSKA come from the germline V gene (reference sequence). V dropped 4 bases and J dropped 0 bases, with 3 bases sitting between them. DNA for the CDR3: TGCAGTGCTACCCACCAAGAGACCCAGTACTTC. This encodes CSATHQETQYF.

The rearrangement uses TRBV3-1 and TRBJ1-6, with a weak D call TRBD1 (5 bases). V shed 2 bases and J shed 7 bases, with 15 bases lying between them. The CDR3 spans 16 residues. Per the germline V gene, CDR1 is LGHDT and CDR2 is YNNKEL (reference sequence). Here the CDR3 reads CASSQFPTATNSPLHF. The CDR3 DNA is TGTGCCAGCAGCCAATTCCCGACAGCTACCAATTCACCCCTCCACTTT.

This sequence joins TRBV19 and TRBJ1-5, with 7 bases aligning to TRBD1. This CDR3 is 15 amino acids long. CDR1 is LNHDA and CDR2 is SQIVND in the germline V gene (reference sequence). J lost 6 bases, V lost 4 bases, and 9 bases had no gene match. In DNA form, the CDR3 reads TGTGCCAGTAGTACTGGGCAGGGGGGGGGTCAGCCCCAGCATTTT. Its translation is CASSTGQGGGQPQHF.

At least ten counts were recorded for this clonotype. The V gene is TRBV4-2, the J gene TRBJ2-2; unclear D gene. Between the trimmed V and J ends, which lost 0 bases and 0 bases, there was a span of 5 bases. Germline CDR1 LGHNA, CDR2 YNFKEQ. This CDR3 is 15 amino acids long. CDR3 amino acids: CASSQERTNTGELFF. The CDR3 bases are TGTGCCAGCAGCCAAGAAAGGACGAACACCGGGGAGCTGTTTTTT.

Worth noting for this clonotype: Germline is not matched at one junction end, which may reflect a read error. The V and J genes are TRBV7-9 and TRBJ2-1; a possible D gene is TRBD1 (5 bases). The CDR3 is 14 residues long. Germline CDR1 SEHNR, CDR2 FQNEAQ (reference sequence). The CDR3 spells CASSLGADGNGQFF. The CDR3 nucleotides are TGTGCCAGCAGCCTTGGGGCCGACGGCAATGGGCAGTTCTTC.

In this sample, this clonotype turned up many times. CDR3 nucleotide sequence: TGCAGTGCCCAGGGGAGCGGGGGTACCTACGAGCAGTACTTC. It translates to CSAQGSGGTYEQYF. V usage is TRBV20-1 and J usage is TRBJ2-7, with TRBD2 matching over 8 bases. The length of the CDR3 is 14 residues. V lost 6 bases and J lost 2; bases outside the gene matches: 9. CDR1 is DFQATT, CDR2 SNEGSKA, per germline (reference sequence).

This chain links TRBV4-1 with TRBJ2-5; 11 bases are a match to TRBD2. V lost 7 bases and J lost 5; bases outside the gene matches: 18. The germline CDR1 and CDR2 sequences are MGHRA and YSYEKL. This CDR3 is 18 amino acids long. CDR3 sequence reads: CASKPSGLAGGPGETQYF. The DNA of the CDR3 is TGCGCCAGCAAACCCTCGGGTCTAGCGGGGGGCCCAGGGGAGACCCAGTACTTC.